This entry lists 18 T cell receptor beta chains sequenced from one sample in a study of neurological immune-mediated disorders. TCRdb processed the 5' RACE reads anew with MiXCR; each CDR3 protein has one entry. The sample holds more than 75,000 distinct CDR3 sequences, roughly 3.2% seen once. Input material: PBMCs. Receptor source: a woman in her fifties or sixties with multiple sclerosis.

This clonotype was seen ten or more times. The chain uses TRBV12-3 or TRBV12-4 and TRBJ2-3; possible D gene TRBD2, 6 bases. The CDR3 is 16 amino acids. V shed 5 bases and J shed 6 bases, with 21 bases lying between them. The CDR3 coding sequence is TGTGCCAGCAGTCCTACTCCGGGACTCAAGACCGATACGCAGTATTTT. It specifies CASSPTPGLKTDTQYF.

This clonotype was detected ten times or more. The J gene is TRBJ1-5, the V gene TRBV12-3 or TRBV12-4; TRBD1 matches 9 bases. CDR3 length: 15 amino acids. Trimming at V came to 1 base and at J to 4 bases, leaving 2 bases not matched to a gene. The CDR3 bases are TGTGCCAGCAGTTTAGTAGGACAGGGGAATCAGCCCCAGCATTTT. Protein sequence: CASSLVGQGNQPQHF.

This clonotype was recorded many times. The gene calls are TRBV2 and TRBJ1-5, with D perhaps TRBD1 (5 bases). Looked up from germline, CDR1 is SNHLY and CDR2 is FYNNEI. V was pared by 10 bases and J by 2 bases, with 15 bases between. This CDR3 spans 14 amino acids. The CDR3 spells CATGLQGGNQPQHF. The CDR3 coding sequence is TGTGCCACTGGTCTTCAAGGGGGCAATCAGCCCCAGCATTTT. Using reference TRBV2 and TRBJ1-5 for the parts outside the CDR3, the full variable domain is EPEVTQTPSHQVTQMGQEVILRCVPISNHLYFYWYRQILGQKVEFLVSFYNNEISEKSEIFDDQFSVERPDGSNFTLKIRSTKLEDSAMYFCATGLQGGNQPQHFGDGTRLSIL.

This clonotype was counted at least ten times. The chain combines TRBV12-3 or TRBV12-4 with TRBJ1-2; TRBD1 is a possible D gene (6 bases). The CDR3 is 12 amino acids. Trimming pared 7 bases from V and 5 bases from J, leaving 11 bases between. The CDR3 loop reads CASTLRGYGYTF. The CDR3 DNA is TGTGCCAGCACCCTGAGGGGGTATGGCTACACCTTC.

This clonotype was counted many times. The V gene is TRBV27, the J gene TRBJ2-3; D ambiguous. This CDR3 contains 13 residues. V was trimmed by 6 bases and J by 2 bases, leaving 9 bases between them. The germline V gene has CDR1 MNHEY and CDR2 SMNVEV (reference sequence). The chain's CDR3 is CASRGGLTDTQYF. The DNA for the CDR3 is TGTGCCAGCAGGGGTGGGCTCACAGATACGCAGTATTTT.

There are many counts of this clonotype. This chain connects TRBV10-3 to TRBJ2-3; possibly TRBD2 for D (5 bases). The CDR3 has 16 residues. Germline V lookup: CDR1 ENHRY, CDR2 SYGVKD. The V end was cut by 2 bases, the J end by 5 bases, with 17 bases between. This CDR3 reads CAISEPRAGYVDTQYF. In nucleotides, the CDR3 is TGTGCCATCAGTGAGCCGCGGGCAGGTTATGTAGATACGCAGTATTTT.

This clonotype came up many times. V and J are TRBV12-3 or TRBV12-4 and TRBJ1-3; a possible D gene is TRBD1 (6 bases). The CDR3 covers 15 residues. V lost 6 bases to trimming and J lost 0 bases, with 12 bases between them. CDR3 residues: CASRGTSVSGNTIYF. As DNA, the CDR3 is TGTGCCAGCAGAGGGACATCCGTCTCTGGAAACACCATATATTTT.

This clonotype has a count of ten or more. The gene calls are TRBV21-1 and TRBJ2-2; TRBD2 is taken as the D call from the table, unchecked against the DNA. TRBV21-1 is shown as a pseudogene. This CDR3 has 14 amino acids. The CDR3 sequence: CASRGLAGTGELFF. The CDR3, as DNA: TGTGCCAGCAGAGGACTAGCGGGGACCGGGGAGCTGTTTTTT.

This clonotype was counted many times. V usage is TRBV5-1 and J usage is TRBJ1-1; no reliable D call. The CDR3 runs to 14 residues. Germline-derived CDR1 and CDR2 are SGHRS and YFSETQ. The germline V and J ends were trimmed by 0 bases and 7 bases, with 13 bases remaining between them. The CDR3 region has the DNA TGCGCCAGCAGCTTGGGGGGAGGAGGACTTGAAGCTTTCTTT. This sequence encodes CASSLGGGGLEAFF. The whole variable domain, remainder taken from reference TRBV5-1 and TRBJ1-1, is KAGVTQTPRYLIKTRGQQVTLSCSPISGHRSVSWYQQTPGQGLQFLFEYFSETQRNKGNFPGRFSGRQFSNSRSEMNVSTLELGDSALYLCASSLGGGGLEAFFGQGTRLTVV.

This clonotype was observed at least ten times. V is TRBV3-1 and J is TRBJ2-3; D might be TRBD2 (6 bases). Per germline, CDR1 LGHDT and CDR2 YNNKEL (reference sequence). Trimming removed 4 bases at V and 7 bases at J, with 21 bases between. The CDR3 runs to 16 residues. CDR3 sequence: CASSPSPWAGTYTQYF. CDR3 nucleotides: TGTGCCAGCAGCCCATCGCCTTGGGCGGGGACCTATACGCAGTATTTT.

This clonotype was counted ten times or more. V gene TRBV5-1 combines with J gene TRBJ2-3; D is possibly TRBD1 (6 bases). With 4 bases removed from V and 2 bases from J, the gap between germline ends came to 14 bases. Looked up from germline, CDR1 is SGHRS and CDR2 is YFSETQ. The CDR3 runs 15 residues. This chain's CDR3 is CASSPPDSTTDTQYF. In DNA form, the CDR3 reads TGCGCCAGCAGCCCGCCGGACAGCACCACAGATACGCAGTATTTT.

This clonotype was seen at least ten times. This rearrangement joins TRBV12-3 or TRBV12-4 to TRBJ1-3, with 7 bases lining up with TRBD1. V was pared by 6 bases and J by 2 bases, with 10 bases of the junction left unmatched. The CDR3 loop spans 16 amino acids. CDR3 bases: TGTGCCAGCAGCTACAGACAGGGAGGCCCTGGAAACACCATATATTTT. Encoded protein: CASSYRQGGPGNTIYF.

This clonotype was observed many times. The J gene is TRBJ2-2, the V gene TRBV15; D might be TRBD1 (6 bases). The germline gives CDR1 LNHNV, CDR2 YYDKDF (reference sequence). The germline V and J ends were trimmed by 4 bases and 5 bases, with 14 bases remaining between them. The CDR3 loop spans 15 amino acids. For the CDR3, the DNA is TGTGCCACCAGCAAGGCCGACAGGCGGACCGGGGAGCTGTTTTTT. Residues: CATSKADRRTGELFF.

This clonotype was counted at least ten times. This sequence joins TRBV20-1 and TRBJ2-1; no clear D gene. The CDR3 has 11 amino acids. The germline CDR1 and CDR2 sequences are DFQATT and SNEGSKA (reference sequence). The ends were cut back, 3 bases at V and 6 bases at J, with 6 bases in the middle. CDR3 coding DNA: TGCAGTGCTAGCCGGCTCAATGAGCAGTTCTTC. Translated: CSASRLNEQFF.

This clonotype was recorded at least ten times. The J gene is TRBJ2-3, the V gene TRBV5-6; unclear D gene. The V end was cut by 4 bases, the J end by 1 base, with 7 bases between. The CDR3 runs 13 residues. Germline V gives CDR1 SGHDT, CDR2 YYEEEE. The CDR3 here is CASSTTGTDTQYF. The CDR3 DNA sequence: TGTGCCAGCAGCACGACTGGCACAGATACGCAGTATTTT.

The table lists this clonotype with many counts. The chain recombines TRBV5-1 with TRBJ2-7; D ambiguous. Trimming removed 3 bases at V and 4 bases at J, with 11 bases between. Looked up from germline, CDR1 is SGHRS and CDR2 is YFSETQ. CDR3 size: 13 residues. The CDR3 sequence: CASSSNAPYEQYF. CDR3 nucleotides: TGCGCCAGCAGCTCCAACGCACCGTACGAGCAGTACTTC.

This clonotype has more than one count but fewer than ten. The rearrangement links TRBV2 to TRBJ2-1; 9 nucleotides align to TRBD1. Germline V gene data show CDR1 as SNHLY and CDR2 as FYNNEI. Losses at the gene ends were 6 bases for V and 0 bases for J; bases not matched to a gene: 3. The CDR3 runs to 15 residues. The CDR3 DNA is TGTGCCAGCAGGAGGGACAGGGACTCCTACAATGAGCAGTTCTTC. It is translated as CASRRDRDSYNEQFF. Filled out from reference TRBV2 and TRBJ2-1, the complete variable domain reads EPEVTQTPSHQVTQMGQEVILRCVPISNHLYFYWYRQILGQKVEFLVSFYNNEISEKSEIFDDQFSVERPDGSNFTLKIRSTKLEDSAMYFCASRRDRDSYNEQFFGPGTRLTVL.

In this sample, this clonotype turned up many times. The chain carries TRBV7-2 and TRBJ2-1; D is perhaps TRBD2 (7 bases). Germline V CDR1 and CDR2: SGHTA, FQGNSA. The CDR3 length is 16 residues. Trimming pared 3 bases from V and 4 bases from J, leaving 16 bases between. As DNA, the CDR3 is TGTGCCAGCAGCTTTGTCCCGCGGGGGCTGTACAATGAGCAGTTCTTC. This sequence encodes CASSFVPRGLYNEQFF.